This T cell receptor beta chain appears in the sequencing data of a study of blood T cell repertoires in COVID-19. Study-level background: Both acute and convalescent COVID-19 samples were obtained from the United States, Italy and Spain. Sources were T cells, B-cell-depleted T cells, or PBMCs; the material itself was cDNA or gDNA.

In the authors' workflow: Reference gene primers were amplified, and this amplification served to estimate nucleated cell counts. Method: immunoSEQ multiplex PCR; TCRdb's copy keeps in-frame clones and lacks some. Clone size and the V and J calls come from that table; the DNA yielded D and trimming. This repertoire shows 90,000 to 150,000 clones, more than 80% found once; its top ten account for around 30%. The clonotype was recovered from a man aged 70 or older with active or convalescent COVID-19. Sequenced: peripheral blood.

CDR3 sequence: CASSPGQGLGQFF. CDR3 sequence (DNA): TGTGCCAGCAGCCCCGGACAGGGACTTGGGCAGTTCTTC. The V and J genes are TRBV11-1 and TRBJ2-1; TRBD1 matches 8 bases. Trimming cost V 5 bases and J 12 bases; bases outside gene matches: 9. Germline CDR1 reads SGHAT; CDR2 reads FQDESV (reference sequence). This CDR3 region has 13 residues.